This section outlines one TCR beta chain sequence together with its context. This sample stems from a study of control samples from healthy donors and cancer patients. TCRdb keeps only in-frame clones here, not all; method: immunoSEQ multiplex PCR. The table has 80,000 or so clones, approximately 94% seen once. J was trimmed by 4 bases and V by 3 bases; bases with no gene match: 0. CDR1 and CDR2 (germline): SQVTM, ANQGSEA. This CDR3 contains 14 residues. The TCR sequence derives from a woman aged 40 to 55 in good health. Sequencing was performed on blood. The chain is built from TRBV29-1 and TRBJ2-1; 13 positions agree with TRBD2. The CDR3 loop is CSVEGLAGYNEQFF. DNA for the CDR3: TGCAGCGTTGAGGGACTAGCGGGGTACAATGAGCAGTTCTTC.